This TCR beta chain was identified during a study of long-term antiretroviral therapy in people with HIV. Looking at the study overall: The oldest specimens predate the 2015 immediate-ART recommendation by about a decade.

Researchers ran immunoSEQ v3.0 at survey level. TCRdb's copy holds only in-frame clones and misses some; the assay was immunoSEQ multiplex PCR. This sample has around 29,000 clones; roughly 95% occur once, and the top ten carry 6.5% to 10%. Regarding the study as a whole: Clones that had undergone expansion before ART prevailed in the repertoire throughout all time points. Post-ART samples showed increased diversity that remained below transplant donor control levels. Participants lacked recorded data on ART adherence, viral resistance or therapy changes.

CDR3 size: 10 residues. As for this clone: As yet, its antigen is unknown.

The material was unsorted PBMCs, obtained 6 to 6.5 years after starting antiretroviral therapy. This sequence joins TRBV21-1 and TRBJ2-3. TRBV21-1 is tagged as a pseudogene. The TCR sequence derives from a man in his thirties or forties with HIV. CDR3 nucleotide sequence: TGTGCCAGCGGGGGACGCACCCAGTATTTT. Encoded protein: CASGGRTQYF.